A single sample gave rise to the 11 T cell receptor beta chains below, sequenced in a study of early T cells in non-severe SARS-CoV-2 infection. Each CDR3 protein gets one entry after TCRdb re-called the 5' RACE reads with MiXCR. Of 90,000 to 120,000 distinct CDR3 sequences listed, 11% were seen once; the top ten hold approximately 8.1%. The source material was whole blood. The receptors were gathered from an adult who was a healthcare worker with PCR-confirmed SARS-CoV-2 infection or an uninfected control (not recorded which).

This clonotype showed up many times. This chain links TRBV12-3 or TRBV12-4 with TRBJ1-1, with 7 nucleotides matching TRBD1. The length of the CDR3 is 14 residues. V gave up 7 bases and J gave up 0 bases; unmatched junction bases: 5. CDR3 protein: CASTPGQLNTEAFF. For the CDR3, the DNA is TGTGCCAGCACCCCGGGACAGCTGAACACTGAAGCTTTCTTT.

The V gene is TRBV9, the J gene TRBJ1-6, with D unresolved. CDR1 is SGDLS, CDR2 YYNGEE, per germline. V lost 0 bases and J 4 bases, leaving 8 bases between the germline ends. The CDR3 sequence is 15 residues long. CDR3 bases: TGTGCCAGCAGCGTAGACCCGGGTTATAATTCACCCCTCCACTTT. Amino acids: CASSVDPGYNSPLHF.

This clonotype was observed a few times. The V gene is TRBV14, the J gene TRBJ2-7; D is ambiguous. The CDR3 is 13 amino acids. V lost 3 bases to trimming and J lost 1 base, with 7 bases between them. Germline CDR1 and CDR2: SGHDN and FVKESK. Here the CDR3 reads CASSHPPSYEQYF. CDR3 DNA sequence: TGTGCCAGCAGCCATCCGCCTTCCTACGAGCAGTACTTC. Using reference TRBV14 and TRBJ2-7 for the parts outside the CDR3, the full variable domain is EAGVTQFPSHSVIEKGQTVTLRCDPISGHDNLYWYRRVMGKEIKFLLHFVKESKQDESGMPNNRFLAERTGGTYSTLKVQPAELEDSGVYFCASSHPPSYEQYFGPGTRLTVT.

This clonotype was recorded at least ten times. The gene calls are TRBV30 and TRBJ1-5; D not resolved. From germline, CDR1 is GTSNPN and CDR2 SVGIG (reference sequence). The V end lost 1 base, the J end lost 1 base, and 11 bases lay between the germline ends. This CDR3 is built from 15 residues. The CDR3 is CAWSELGRSNQPQHF. The CDR3 DNA reads as TGTGCCTGGAGTGAGTTAGGGAGAAGCAATCAGCCCCAGCATTTT.

This clonotype was counted a few times. The chain has TRBV7-9 and TRBJ2-1, with 10 nucleotides matching TRBD1. Trimming cost V 8 bases and J 5 bases; bases outside gene matches: 6. Germline V gene sequence: CDR1 SEHNR, CDR2 FQNEAQ (reference sequence). The CDR3 has 14 residues. In nucleotides, the CDR3 is TGTGCCAGCTTACCCGGGACAGGGGACAATGAGCAGTTCTTC. It codes for CASLPGTGDNEQFF.

This sequence joins TRBV6-2 or TRBV6-3 and TRBJ2-1, with 13 bases aligning to TRBD2. Losses at the gene ends were 6 bases for V and 7 bases for J; bases not matched to a gene: 6. Germline V gene lookup returns CDR1 MNHEY and CDR2 SVGEGT. The CDR3 loop spans 15 amino acids. The CDR3 region is CASSRTSGRDNEQFF. The CDR3 DNA reads as TGTGCCAGCAGCCGAACTAGCGGGAGGGATAATGAGCAGTTCTTC.

The gene calls are TRBV4-3 and TRBJ2-3, with TRBD1 identical over 7 bases. Germline CDR1 is LGHNA and CDR2 is YSLEER. The ends lost 2 bases at V and 2 bases at J; junction bases unmatched: 4. The CDR3 contains 15 residues. CDR3 sequence: CASSQSQGVTDTQYF. CDR3 DNA sequence: TGCGCCAGCAGCCAATCCCAGGGGGTCACAGATACGCAGTATTTT.

This clonotype was detected ten times or more. The chain couples TRBV13 to TRBJ2-6; D gene unclear. V shed 0 bases and J shed 4 bases, with 4 bases lying between them. Germline CDR1 is PRHDT and CDR2 is FYEKMQ (reference sequence). The CDR3 contains 14 residues. The CDR3 is CASSLGPGANVLTF. CDR3 nucleotide sequence: TGTGCCAGCAGCTTAGGTCCCGGGGCCAACGTCCTGACTTTC.

V usage is TRBV20-1 and J usage is TRBJ1-1; D may be TRBD1 (5 bases). V dropped 4 bases and J dropped 6 bases, with 12 bases sitting between them. The CDR3 runs 12 residues. The germline V gene encodes CDR1 DFQATT and CDR2 SNEGSKA (reference sequence). Written as DNA, the CDR3 is TGCAGTGCTAAAGTACAGGCCGCTGAAGCTTTCTTT. This encodes CSAKVQAAEAFF.

This clonotype appeared many times. The chain joins TRBV27 to TRBJ2-1; possible D gene TRBD1, 5 bases. Between the trimmed V and J ends, which lost 8 bases and 4 bases, there was a span of 12 bases. The CDR3 covers 13 residues. The germline gives CDR1 MNHEY, CDR2 SMNVEV (reference sequence). CDR3 residues: CASSMGLYNEQFF. The CDR3 DNA follows: TGTGCCAGCTCAATGGGGCTTTACAATGAGCAGTTCTTC.

The sample holds a few counts of this clonotype. The V gene is TRBV28, the J gene TRBJ2-3; no clear D. V lost 6 bases and J 4 bases, leaving 14 bases between the germline ends. The CDR3 runs 14 residues. In germline, CDR1 is MDHEN, CDR2 SYDVKM. The CDR3 DNA reads TGTGCCAGCAGAGCTGCAGGTGTAGCAGATACGCAGTATTTT. Its protein product is CASRAAGVADTQYF.